This TCR beta chain was identified during a study of blood T cell repertoires in COVID-19. Looking at the study overall: From the United States, Italy and Spain came samples of acute and convalescent COVID-19.

In germline, CDR1 is LGHDT, CDR2 YNNKEL (reference sequence). The CDR3 totals 16 residues. With 0 bases removed from V and 6 bases from J, the gap between germline ends came to 18 bases. The table came from immunoSEQ multiplex PCR; TCRdb's copy has only in-frame clones and leaves some out. The sample holds hundreds of thousands of clones, about 82% seen once. This sequence was found in a woman aged 45-65 years with acute COVID-19. Sequenced sample: PBMCs or T cells enriched from blood (not recorded which). The chain employs TRBV3-1 (or the pseudogene TRBV3-2) and TRBJ2-7; a weak D match, TRBD2 (6 bases). This chain's CDR3 is CASSQEVPGDFGEQYF. The CDR3 bases are TGTGCCAGCAGCCAAGAAGTGCCGGGGGACTTCGGCGAGCAGTACTTC.